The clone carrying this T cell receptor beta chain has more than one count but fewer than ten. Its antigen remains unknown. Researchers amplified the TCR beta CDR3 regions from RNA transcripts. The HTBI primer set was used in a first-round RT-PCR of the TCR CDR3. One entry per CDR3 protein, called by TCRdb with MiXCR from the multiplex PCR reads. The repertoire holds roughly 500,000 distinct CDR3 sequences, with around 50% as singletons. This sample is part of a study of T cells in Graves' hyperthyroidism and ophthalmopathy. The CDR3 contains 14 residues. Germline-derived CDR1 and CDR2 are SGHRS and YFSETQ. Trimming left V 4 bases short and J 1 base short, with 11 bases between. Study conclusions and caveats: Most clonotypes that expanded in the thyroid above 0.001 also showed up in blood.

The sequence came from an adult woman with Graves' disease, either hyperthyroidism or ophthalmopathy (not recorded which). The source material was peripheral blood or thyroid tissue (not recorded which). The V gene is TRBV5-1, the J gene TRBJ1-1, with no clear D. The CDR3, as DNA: TGCGCCAGCAGCGTAGAGTCTCAGAACACTGAAGCTTTCTTT. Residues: CASSVESQNTEAFF.